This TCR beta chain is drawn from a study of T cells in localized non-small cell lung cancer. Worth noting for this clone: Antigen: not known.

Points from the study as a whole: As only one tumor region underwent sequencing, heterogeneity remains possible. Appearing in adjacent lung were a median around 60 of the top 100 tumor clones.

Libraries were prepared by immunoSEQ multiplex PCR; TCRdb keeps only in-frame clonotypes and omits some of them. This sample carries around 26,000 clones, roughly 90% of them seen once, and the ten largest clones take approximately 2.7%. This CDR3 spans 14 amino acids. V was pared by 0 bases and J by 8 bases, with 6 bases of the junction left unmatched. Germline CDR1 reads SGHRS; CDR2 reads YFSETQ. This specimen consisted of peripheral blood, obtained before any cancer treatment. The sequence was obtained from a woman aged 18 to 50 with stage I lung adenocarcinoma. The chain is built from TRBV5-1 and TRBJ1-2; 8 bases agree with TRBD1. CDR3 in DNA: TGCGCCAGCAGCTTGGGGACAGGGACGTTCGGCTACACCTTC. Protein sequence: CASSLGTGTFGYTF. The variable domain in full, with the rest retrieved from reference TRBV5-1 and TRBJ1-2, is KAGVTQTPRYLIKTRGQQVTLSCSPISGHRSVSWYQQTPGQGLQFLFEYFSETQRNKGNFPGRFSGRQFSNSRSEMNVSTLELGDSALYLCASSLGTGTFGYTFGSGTRLTVV.